This T cell receptor (beta chain) originates from a study of blood T cell repertoires in COVID-19. Looking at the study overall: Sample material is recorded as cDNA or gDNA derived from T cells, B-cell-depleted T cells, or PBMCs.

V lost 7 bases, J lost 0 bases, and 16 bases lay in between. The CDR3 is 15 amino acids. Germline lookup yields CDR1 MRHNA and CDR2 SNTAGT. Using immunoSEQ multiplex PCR, the repertoire was profiled, and TCRdb retains in-frame clones only, with some absent. The sample shows tens of thousands of clones, approximately 89% of them seen only once. This clonotype was obtained from a human donor in a cohort sampled during active COVID-19. Sequencing input: peripheral blood. This sequence joins TRBV6-4 and TRBJ2-7; no reliable D call. The DNA of the CDR3 is TGTGCCAGCACCGACAATCTAAACAGCTCCTACGAGCAGTACTTC. Protein: CASTDNLNSSYEQYF.